These T cell receptor beta chains were read from a single sample in a study of blood T cell repertoires in COVID-19. Assay: immunoSEQ multiplex PCR; the TCRdb copy retains only in-frame clones and omits some. Among 210,000 or so clones listed, 82% were seen once. Sequencing was carried out using peripheral blood. The receptor set was obtained from a woman aged 35 to 49 with acute or convalescent COVID-19. CDR3s include the opening cysteine and the closing phenylalanine or tryptophan. Each record gives: V gene, J gene, CDR3 protein.

V gene: TRBV6-1
J gene: TRBJ1-2
CDR3 protein: CASSEAPTGVGYTF

V gene: TRBV6-6
J gene: TRBJ2-7
CDR3 protein: CASRRQGSSYEQYF

V gene: TRBV6-1
J gene: TRBJ2-3
CDR3 protein: CASSETAYMSDTQYF

V gene: TRBV11-2
J gene: TRBJ1-2
CDR3 protein: CASSFHRGGYTF

V gene: TRBV4-3
J gene: TRBJ2-5
CDR3 protein: CASSRDFQETQYF

V gene: TRBV5-1
J gene: TRBJ2-1
CDR3 protein: CASSRVAGGDNEQFF

V gene: TRBV11-2
J gene: TRBJ2-7
CDR3 protein: CASSFGLAGYEQYF

V gene: TRBV5-1
J gene: TRBJ2-5
CDR3 protein: CASSPRSSGRQETQYF

V gene: TRBV29-1
J gene: TRBJ2-7
CDR3 protein: CSVEGGVPYEQYF

V gene: TRBV6-2/TRBV6-3
J gene: TRBJ2-5
CDR3 protein: CASSYLLTGGETQYF

V gene: TRBV7-2
J gene: TRBJ2-7
CDR3 protein: CASSSNRASYEQYF

V gene: TRBV12-3/TRBV12-4
J gene: TRBJ1-5
CDR3 protein: CASRDRYSEPQHF

V gene: TRBV12-3/TRBV12-4
J gene: TRBJ2-7
CDR3 protein: CASSFLYEQYF

V gene: TRBV5-1
J gene: TRBJ1-4
CDR3 protein: CASSMTGGGTNEKLFF

V gene: TRBV2
J gene: TRBJ1-1
CDR3 protein: CASSRTGLNAFF

V gene: TRBV20-1
J gene: TRBJ2-5
CDR3 protein: CSASSPDQETQYF

V gene: TRBV6-2/TRBV6-3
J gene: TRBJ1-1
CDR3 protein: CASSFTTGATEAFF

V gene: TRBV4-1
J gene: TRBJ1-3
CDR3 protein: CAPNRPWDRDGNTIYF